This passage covers 15 T cell receptor beta chains from one sample sequenced in a study of blood T cell repertoires in COVID-19. Method: immunoSEQ multiplex PCR; TCRdb's copy keeps in-frame clones and lacks some. The repertoire consists of over 150,000 clones, with 70% to 90% occurring once and the leading ten covering 0.63%. Input material: peripheral blood. The receptors derive from a man in his 60s with COVID-19, enrolled during active disease.

The chain links TRBV6-5 to TRBJ2-3; 7 nucleotides agree with TRBD1. The CDR3 runs 15 residues. Per germline, CDR1 MNHEY and CDR2 SVGAGI. V shed 6 bases and J 2 bases; nucleotides not matched to a gene: 8. The CDR3 region has the DNA TGTGCCAGCAGCTCAAGGGGGCGCGTCACAGATACGCAGTATTTT. This gives the protein CASSSRGRVTDTQYF.

The chain is built from TRBV6-5 and TRBJ1-1, with 7 bases fitting TRBD1. This CDR3 has 16 amino acids. Germline-derived CDR1 and CDR2 are MNHEY and SVGAGI. V lost 1 base to trimming and J lost 0 bases; unmatched junction nucleotides: 5. In DNA form, the CDR3 reads TGTGCCAGCAGTTACTTCCCGACAGGGTTGAACACTGAAGCTTTCTTT. Translation: CASSYFPTGLNTEAFF.

This chain connects TRBV7-5 to TRBJ1-6; the table's D call, TRBD1, has no DNA check behind it. TRBV7-5 is recorded as a pseudogene. The CDR3 runs 14 residues. In DNA form, the CDR3 reads TGTGCCAGAAGTGAAAACAGGGTAGGTTCACCCCTCCACTTT. It encodes CARSENRVGSPLHF.

The V and J genes are TRBV6-5 and TRBJ1-1; 7 nucleotides align to TRBD1. J lost 1 base, V lost 0 bases, and 5 bases had no gene match. The CDR3 spans 16 residues. Germline V gene data show CDR1 as MNHEY and CDR2 as SVGAGI. CDR3 DNA: TGTGCCAGCAGTTACTCGAGACAGGGTTGGAACACTGAAGCTTTCTTT. Protein product: CASSYSRQGWNTEAFF.

This chain connects TRBV10-3 to TRBJ2-7, with TRBD1 matching over 7 bases. Germline CDR1 and CDR2: ENHRY and SYGVKD. The ends lost 6 bases at V and 9 bases at J; junction bases unmatched: 14. The CDR3 extends over 14 amino acids. DNA of the CDR3: TGTGCCATCAGCACAGGGGCCCCGAGTGGTGGGCAGTACTTC. It yields the protein CAISTGAPSGGQYF.

This chain uses TRBV7-9 with TRBJ2-7; 10 positions agree with TRBD1. The CDR3 contains 15 residues. The V segment lost 5 bases and the J segment 3 bases; nucleotides outside the gene matches: 7. The V gene's germline CDR1 is SEHNR and CDR2 FQNEAQ (reference sequence). In nucleotides, the CDR3 is TGTGCCAGCAGCACCGGGACAGGGGTCGACTACGAGCAGTACTTC. Its translation is CASSTGTGVDYEQYF.

The V call is TRBV9, the J call TRBJ1-1, with unresolved D. The V and J ends lost 4 bases and 5 bases respectively, with 12 bases between them. Germline V gene data show CDR1 as SGDLS and CDR2 as YYNGEE. This CDR3 is 13 amino acids long. CDR3 coding DNA: TGTGCCAGCAGCCCCCGCGGCTGGACTGAAGCTTTCTTT. Residues: CASSPRGWTEAFF.

The chain has TRBV28 and TRBJ2-7, with 7 bases fitting TRBD1. Germline V CDR1 and CDR2: MDHEN, SYDVKM. Unmatched junction bases numbered 3, after V lost 0 bases and J lost 4 bases. The CDR3 consists of 14 residues. The CDR3 loop is CASSLWGQPYEQYF. DNA for the CDR3: TGTGCCAGCAGTTTATGGGGACAGCCATACGAGCAGTACTTC.

This chain connects TRBV24-1 to TRBJ1-5; possibly TRBD1 for D (6 bases). Germline CDR1 is KGHDR and CDR2 is SFDVKD. The CDR3 consists of 16 residues. Trimming took 5 bases from V and 3 from J, leaving 16 bases between them. CDR3 residues: CATSGVTGNNNQPQHF. CDR3 DNA sequence: TGTGCCACCAGTGGCGTAACAGGGAATAACAATCAGCCCCAGCATTTT.

This clone has a handful of counts. The chain is built from TRBV7-2 and TRBJ1-6, with D possibly matching TRBD1 (6 bases). Trimming took off 6 bases at V and 9 bases at J, with 15 bases between the two ends. Germline V gene sequence: CDR1 SGHTA, CDR2 FQGNSA. CDR3 size: 14 residues. The CDR3 protein is CASRLQGSGSPLHF. The CDR3 nucleotides read TGTGCCAGCAGATTACAGGGCTCGGGTTCACCCCTCCACTTT.

The chain combines TRBV12-3 or TRBV12-4 with TRBJ2-3; D is unclear. This CDR3 comprises 12 residues. V was cut by 5 bases and J by 1 base, with 4 bases left in between. For the CDR3, the DNA is TGTGCCAGCAGTCCCGGCACAGATACGCAGTATTTT. Its protein product is CASSPGTDTQYF.

The sample holds one count of this clone. The chain employs TRBV28 and TRBJ1-1, with D hard to call. CDR1 is MDHEN and CDR2 is SYDVKM in the germline V gene. Trimming removed 8 bases at V and 0 bases at J, with 10 bases between. This CDR3 is 13 amino acids long. In DNA form, the CDR3 reads TGTGCCAGCCGTGGGCAGATGAACACTGAAGCTTTCTTT. Amino acid sequence: CASRGQMNTEAFF.

This clone was found once. The chain couples TRBV19 to TRBJ2-1; TRBD1 is a possible D gene (6 bases). V was cut by 5 bases and J by 4 bases, with 18 bases left in between. There are 16 residues in the CDR3. Germline V lookup: CDR1 LNHDA, CDR2 SQIVND (reference sequence). The CDR3 is CASSLVWGQMYNEQFF. The CDR3 nucleotides read TGTGCCAGTAGTCTTGTCTGGGGGCAGATGTACAATGAGCAGTTCTTC.

The genes are TRBV12-3 or TRBV12-4 and TRBJ1-2; D possibly corresponds to TRBD1 (6 bases). The CDR3 is 13 amino acids. V was pared by 5 bases and J by 6 bases, with 13 bases between. The CDR3 loop reads CASSTRTANGYTF. The DNA for the CDR3 is TGTGCCAGCAGTACCCGGACAGCTAATGGCTACACCTTC.

This clone was observed a handful of times. The chain has TRBV24-1 and TRBJ2-7, with D perhaps TRBD1 (5 bases). V was shortened by 3 bases and J by 2 bases, with 10 bases between the two germline ends. Germline V gene sequence: CDR1 KGHDR, CDR2 SFDVKD. The CDR3 is 14 amino acids. Written as DNA, the CDR3 is TGTGCCACCAGTGATCAGGGTTTACCCTACGAGCAGTACTTC. It specifies CATSDQGLPYEQYF.